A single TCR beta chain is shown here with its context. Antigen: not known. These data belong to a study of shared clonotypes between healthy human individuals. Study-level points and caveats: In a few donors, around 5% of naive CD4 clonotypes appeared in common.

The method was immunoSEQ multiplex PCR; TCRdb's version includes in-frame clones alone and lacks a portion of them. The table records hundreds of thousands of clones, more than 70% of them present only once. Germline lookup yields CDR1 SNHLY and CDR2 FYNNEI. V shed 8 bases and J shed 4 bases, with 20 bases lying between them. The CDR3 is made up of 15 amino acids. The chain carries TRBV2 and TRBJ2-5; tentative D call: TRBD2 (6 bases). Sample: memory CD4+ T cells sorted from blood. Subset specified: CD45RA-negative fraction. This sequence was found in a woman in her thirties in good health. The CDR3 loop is CASWLPGALPETQYF. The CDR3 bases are TGTGCCAGCTGGCTTCCGGGAGCACTTCCAGAGACCCAGTACTTC. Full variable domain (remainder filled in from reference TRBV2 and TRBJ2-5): EPEVTQTPSHQVTQMGQEVILRCVPISNHLYFYWYRQILGQKVEFLVSFYNNEISEKSEIFDDQFSVERPDGSNFTLKIRSTKLEDSAMYFCASWLPGALPETQYFGPGTRLLVL.